This T cell receptor beta chain was recorded in a study of technical replicates of blood from several donors. Sequencing was performed with immunoSEQ multiplex PCR; in TCRdb, only in-frame clones are kept and a portion is missing. Among 85,000 to 90,000 clones listed, 85% to 95% were seen once. The CDR3 is 15 residues long. Trimming at V came to 3 bases and at J to 2 bases, leaving 7 bases not matched to a gene. Germline V gene data show CDR1 as SGDLS and CDR2 as YYNGEE. Sequencing was done on a sample of T cells isolated from PBMCs. The TCR comes from a human donor in good health. This chain uses TRBV9 with TRBJ1-2, with 7 bases matching TRBD1. The CDR3 region is CASSEAGTVNYGYTF. The CDR3 coding sequence is TGTGCCAGCAGCGAAGCCGGGACAGTCAACTATGGCTACACCTTC. Based on the CDR3 plus reference TRBV9 and TRBJ1-2, the full variable domain is DSGVTQTPKHLITATGQRVTLRCSPRSGDLSVYWYQQSLDQGLQFLIQYYNGEERAKGNILERFSAQQFPDLHSELNLSSLELGDSALYFCASSEAGTVNYGYTFGSGTRLTVV.